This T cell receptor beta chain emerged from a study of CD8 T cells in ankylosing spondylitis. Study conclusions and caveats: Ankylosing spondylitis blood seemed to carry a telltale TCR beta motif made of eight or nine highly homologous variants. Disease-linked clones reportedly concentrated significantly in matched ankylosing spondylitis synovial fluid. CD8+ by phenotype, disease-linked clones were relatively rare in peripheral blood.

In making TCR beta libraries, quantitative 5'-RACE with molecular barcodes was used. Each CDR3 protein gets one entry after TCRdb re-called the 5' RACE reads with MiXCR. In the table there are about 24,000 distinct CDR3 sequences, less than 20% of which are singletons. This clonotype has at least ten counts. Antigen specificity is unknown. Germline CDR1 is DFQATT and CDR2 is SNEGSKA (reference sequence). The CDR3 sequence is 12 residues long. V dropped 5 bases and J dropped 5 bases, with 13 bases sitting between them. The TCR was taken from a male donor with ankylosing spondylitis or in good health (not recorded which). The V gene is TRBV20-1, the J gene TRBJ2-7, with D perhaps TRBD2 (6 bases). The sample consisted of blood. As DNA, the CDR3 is TGCAGTGCTCCGGGAGTTCGGAACGAGCAGTACTTC. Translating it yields CSAPGVRNEQYF.